This T cell receptor beta chain was sequenced in a study of blood T cell repertoires in COVID-19. The study assigned cohorts using participant-reported clinical history. For recovered donors of Cohort 3, there were two negative PCRs, clearance, or symptom resolution. Measured with immunoSEQ multiplex PCR; TCRdb has only the in-frame clones, and not every one. Of a few hundred thousand clones in the sample, roughly 87% were seen once. CDR1 and CDR2 from the germline V gene are GTSNPN and SVGIG (reference sequence). Trimming took 3 bases from V and 0 from J, leaving 6 bases between them. The CDR3 sequence is 13 residues long.

The chain has TRBV30 and TRBJ1-5; D unclear. The sequenced sample was PBMCs or T cells enriched from blood (not recorded which). This clonotype was sampled from a woman aged 25 to 39 who had recovered from COVID-19. CDR3 coding DNA: TGTGCCTGGAGCGCTAGTAGCAATCAGCCCCAGCATTTT. This sequence encodes CAWSASSNQPQHF.